A selection of T cell receptor beta chains follows, all from one sample in a study of patients and donors after allogeneic stem cell transplantation. TCRdb reanalysed the RT-PCR reads using MiXCR and keeps one entry per CDR3 protein. The sample has approximately 160,000 distinct CDR3 sequences; approximately 31% are singletons. The sequencing input was blood, either unsorted or a sorted T cell fraction (not recorded which). Receptors originate from a human donor who was either an allogeneic HSCT recipient or a stem cell or donor lymphocyte infusion donor (not recorded which). It is not recorded whose cells these are; they may come from a transplant donor. CDR3s include the opening cysteine and the closing phenylalanine or tryptophan. Each record gives: CDR3 length, clone size, V gene, D gene, J gene, CDR3 DNA, CDR3 protein. D genes are given only for firm matches. For some rows the clone size is stated as once, few or many, or as a class when expanded; others skip it.

13	many	TRBV6-6	.	TRBJ1-5	TGTGCCAGCAGCCTACAGGGTGGAAAGCCCCAGCATTTT	CASSLQGGKPQHF
15	.	TRBV27	.	TRBJ2-7	TGTGCCAGCAGTTTATCAGGGGCTGCGCTCTACGAGCAGTACTTC	CASSLSGAALYEQYF
17	many	TRBV20-1	.	TRBJ1-1	TGCAGTGCTAGAGATTATGTCCCCGACTCTTTGAACACTGAAGCTTTCTTT	CSARDYVPDSLNTEAFF
15	few	TRBV5-1	.	TRBJ2-3	TGCGCCAGCAGCCGGAGTTCCTCTAGCACAGATACGCAGTATTTT	CASSRSSSSTDTQYF
11	many	TRBV5-1	.	TRBJ2-7	TGCGCCAGCAGCATCTCCTACGAGCAGTACTTC	CASSISYEQYF
15	few	TRBV20-1	.	TRBJ1-5	TGCAGTGCTAGCCACTCAGGGGAGGGCAATCAGCCCCAGCATTTT	CSASHSGEGNQPQHF
15	.	TRBV11-1	.	TRBJ2-5	TGTGCCAGCAGCCCTCGGGGACGTAGCCAAGAGACCCAGTACTTC	CASSPRGRSQETQYF
13	.	TRBV27	.	TRBJ2-7	TGTGCCAGCAGTTTATCGACATACTACGAGCAGTACTTC	CASSLSTYYEQYF
15	.	TRBV4-3	.	TRBJ2-7	TGCGCCAGCAGCCAAAGGCTCAACTGGGTATACGAGCAGTACTTC	CASSQRLNWVYEQYF
13	.	TRBV27	.	TRBJ1-2	TGTGCCAGCAGCCGGACGCACAACTATGGCTACACCTTC	CASSRTHNYGYTF
14	.	TRBV3-1	.	TRBJ2-7	TGTGCCAGCAGCCAAGTTTTACAGGGCTACGAGCAGTACTTC	CASSQVLQGYEQYF
14	few	TRBV6-5	.	TRBJ1-1	TGTGCCAGCAGTTGGACGACAACTAACACTGAAGCTTTCTTT	CASSWTTTNTEAFF
14	few	TRBV12-3/TRBV12-4	TRBD2	TRBJ2-1	TGTGCCAGCAGTATCGGGACTAGCGGGAGTCGGCAGTTCTTC	CASSIGTSGSRQFF
13	few	TRBV7-9	.	TRBJ2-7	TGTGCCAGCAGCTCGGGGGCTGCCTACGAGCAGTACTTC	CASSSGAAYEQYF
16	.	TRBV20-1	TRBD2	TRBJ2-1	TGCAGTGCTAGAAAGGGCGGGACTAGCGTATTCAGTGAGCAGTTCTTC	CSARKGGTSVFSEQFF
16	.	TRBV20-1	TRBD2	TRBJ2-7	TGCAGTGCTAGGGGACTAGCGGGGTCCAGGATCTACGAGCAGTACTTC	CSARGLAGSRIYEQYF
13	.	TRBV29-1	.	TRBJ2-5	TGCAGCGTTGAAGACGGCAGGGTAGAGACCCAGTACTTC	CSVEDGRVETQYF
16	.	TRBV3-1	.	TRBJ2-5	TGTGCCAGCAGCCAACGGGACTCTCTGTACCAAGAGACCCAGTACTTC	CASSQRDSLYQETQYF
16	.	TRBV7-2	.	TRBJ1-3	TGTGCCAGCAGCTTTCCGGGGGTCCGCGCTGGAAACACCATATATTTT	CASSFPGVRAGNTIYF
17	.	TRBV4-3	TRBD1	TRBJ1-6	TGCGCCAGCAGCCAAGATACCCTCGACAGGGAGGGTTCACCCCTCCACTTT	CASSQDTLDREGSPLHF
15	.	TRBV11-2	TRBD2	TRBJ2-1	TGTGCCAGCAGCAGTCTAGCGGGCCCTTACAATGAGCAGTTCTTC	CASSSLAGPYNEQFF
10	.	TRBV11-2	.	TRBJ2-5	TGTGCCAGCAGCTCTGAGACCCAGTACTTC	CASSSETQYF
13	few	TRBV7-2	.	TRBJ2-3	TGTGCCAGCAGCTTACAGGGCGCAGATACGCAGTATTTT	CASSLQGADTQYF
14	.	TRBV5-5	.	TRBJ1-1	TGTGCCAGCAGCTTGTTCCCGACTGTTACTGAAGCTTTCTTT	CASSLFPTVTEAFF
14	few	TRBV29-1	.	TRBJ1-3	TGCAGCGTTGACGGGGGATCCTCTGGAAACACCATATATTTT	CSVDGGSSGNTIYF
20	.	TRBV3-1	.	TRBJ2-3	TGTGCCAGCAGCCAAGTAGGCGTAGTAGGGGGAAGAGGAGGCACAGATACGCAGTATTTT	CASSQVGVVGGRGGTDTQYF
14	few	TRBV20-1	TRBD2	TRBJ2-5	TGCAGTGCTAGAATAGCGGGAGGACAAGAGACCCAGTACTTC	CSARIAGGQETQYF
13	.	TRBV2	.	TRBJ2-7	TGTGCCAGCATCCTCTCGGAATCCTACGAGCAGTACTTC	CASILSESYEQYF
14	.	TRBV4-2	.	TRBJ2-1	TGTGCCAGCAGCCAAGGGCAGTTTGCCAATGAGCAGTTCTTC	CASSQGQFANEQFF
17	.	TRBV20-1	TRBD2	TRBJ2-7	TGCAGTGCTAGAGATCCGGGCGGGACTAGCGTATCCTACGAGCAGTACTTC	CSARDPGGTSVSYEQYF
12	.	TRBV30	.	TRBJ1-2	TGTGCCTGGAGTGTGGGCAGCCCGGGCTACACCTTC	CAWSVGSPGYTF
14	.	TRBV7-7	TRBD1	TRBJ2-2	TGTGCTAGCAGAGTGACAGGGGCGGCCGGGGAGCTGTTTTTT	CASRVTGAAGELFF
15	.	TRBV27	TRBD2	TRBJ2-7	TGTGCCAGCAGTTTATTAGGTAGCGGGAGATACGAGCAGTACTTC	CASSLLGSGRYEQYF
15	few	TRBV5-1	.	TRBJ1-4	TGCGCCAGCAGCTTGGAATCCCCAACTAATGAAAAACTGTTTTTT	CASSLESPTNEKLFF
15	few	TRBV7-2	.	TRBJ1-2	TGTGCCAGCAGCTTGGGAACTGACGGGGTGCGTGGCTACACCTTC	CASSLGTDGVRGYTF
15	.	TRBV6-2/TRBV6-3	TRBD2	TRBJ2-1	TGTGCCAGCAGCCAACTAGCGGGAGCTGGCAATGAGCAGTTCTTC	CASSQLAGAGNEQFF
13	.	TRBV20-1	.	TRBJ1-4	TGCAGTGCTAGGTGGGGGGCAGGGGAAAAACTGTTTTTT	CSARWGAGEKLFF
16	few	TRBV21-1	.	TRBJ1-1	TGTGCCAGCAGCAAATGGGACTCCCCGCTCAACACTGAAGCTTTCTTT	CASSKWDSPLNTEAFF
16	.	TRBV9	.	TRBJ2-1	TGTGCCAGCAGCGTAACACAGGGACGCTCCTACAATGAGCAGTTCTTC	CASSVTQGRSYNEQFF
15	.	TRBV5-1	TRBD1	TRBJ2-1	TGCGCCAGCAGCCCGGGACAGGGGGCGCGCAATGAGCAGTTCTTC	CASSPGQGARNEQFF
12	many	TRBV29-1	.	TRBJ2-3	TGCAGCGTTGGGATACTTACAGATACGCAGTATTTT	CSVGILTDTQYF
13	few	TRBV16	.	TRBJ1-1	TGTGCCAGCAGCCCCTGGGAAGTTGGTGAAGCTTTCTTT	CASSPWEVGEAFF
13	.	TRBV7-2	TRBD1	TRBJ2-5	TGTGCCAGCAGCTTTGCAGGGGGAGAGACCCAGTACTTC	CASSFAGGETQYF
14	.	TRBV6-2/TRBV6-3	.	TRBJ2-2	TGTGCCAGCCGTAAACAGACGTACACCGGGGAGCTGTTTTTT	CASRKQTYTGELFF
15	.	TRBV28	TRBD1	TRBJ2-7	TGTGCCAGCAGTTCGGGACAGGGGGTAACCTACGAGCAGTACTTC	CASSSGQGVTYEQYF
15	.	TRBV6-5	TRBD2	TRBJ2-7	TGTGCCAGCAGTGTGATAGCGGGACCTTCCTACGAGCAGTACTTC	CASSVIAGPSYEQYF
13	few	TRBV20-1	TRBD1	TRBJ1-5	TGCAGTGCTATGGGACAGATAAATCAGCCCCAGCATTTT	CSAMGQINQPQHF
15	few	TRBV4-3	TRBD1	TRBJ2-5	TGCGCCAGCAGCCAAGATCGGACAGGGTTGGAGACCCAGTACTTC	CASSQDRTGLETQYF
19	.	TRBV12-3/TRBV12-4	TRBD2	TRBJ2-1	TGTGCCAGCAGTTTAGTGAGCCTAGCGGGAGGATACTCCTACAATGAGCAGTTCTTC	CASSLVSLAGGYSYNEQFF
14	.	TRBV18	.	TRBJ1-1	TGTGCCAGCTCACCAAGGACGGTGAACACTGAAGCTTTCTTT	CASSPRTVNTEAFF